The next 17 T cell receptor beta chains were all read from a single sample in a study of T cell repertoires in cytomegalovirus infection. TCRdb reanalysed the reads using MiXCR and keeps one entry per CDR3 protein. The table has about 24,000 distinct CDR3 sequences, approximately 22% seen once; the top ten hold approximately 90%. Their antigen targets remain unknown. The sequences come from CD8+ T cells from cultured PBMCs, collected from culture after CMV antigen stimulation. The receptors were sampled from a human donor in good health (CMV status not recorded). Some clones in this sample may be carry-over from other donors' samples.

This clonotype has a single count. The V and J genes are TRBV12-3 or TRBV12-4 and TRBJ2-3, with 8 bases lining up with TRBD1. CDR3 length equals 15 residues. After removal of 6 bases from V and 3 bases from J, the junction contained 8 bases not matched to a gene. The CDR3: CASSGLTGGTDTQYF. Here the CDR3 DNA reads TGTGCCAGCAGCGGCCTTACAGGGGGGACAGATACGCAGTATTTT.

This clonotype was observed a few times. The gene calls are TRBV19 and TRBJ1-1, with a tentative D call TRBD1 (5 bases). V shed 6 bases and J shed 1 base, with 15 bases lying between them. CDR1 LNHDA and CDR2 SQIVND come from the germline V gene (reference sequence). The CDR3 sequence is 15 residues long. The CDR3 DNA sequence: TGTGCCAGTAGGCACCTCGACAGACCGAACACTGAAGCTTTCTTT. This gives the protein CASRHLDRPNTEAFF.

This clonotype was seen a few times. V gene TRBV20-1 combines with J gene TRBJ2-1, with TRBD1 matching over 8 bases. CDR3 length equals 17 residues. V lost 8 bases and J lost 0; bases outside the gene matches: 15. Germline lookup yields CDR1 DFQATT and CDR2 SNEGSKA (reference sequence). DNA for the CDR3: TGCAGTATCGGGCCCCTCGGGACAGGCGACTCCTACAATGAGCAGTTCTTC. It specifies CSIGPLGTGDSYNEQFF.

This clonotype was detected ten times or more. The J gene is TRBJ2-1, the V gene TRBV28; TRBD2 matches 7 bases. After removal of 3 bases from V and 4 bases from J, the junction contained 9 bases not matched to a gene. The CDR3 contains 16 residues. Germline V gene sequence: CDR1 MDHEN, CDR2 SYDVKM. The CDR3 DNA reads as TGTGCCAGCAGTTTCGAGGCGGGAGCCGGTTACAATGAGCAGTTCTTC. It codes for CASSFEAGAGYNEQFF.

The V and J genes are TRBV2 and TRBJ1-1, with D perhaps TRBD1 (5 bases). Trimming took off 7 bases at V and 5 bases at J, with 20 bases between the two ends. The CDR3 is 15 amino acids. Germline V gene lookup returns CDR1 SNHLY and CDR2 FYNNEI. The CDR3 DNA follows: TGTGCCAGCATGGGGGGACGAGGTCGGACTACTGAAGCTTTCTTT. Amino acid sequence: CASMGGRGRTTEAFF.

This clonotype was picked up a small number of times. The chain couples TRBV4-1 to TRBJ2-5; no clear D. The V and J ends lost 3 bases and 2 bases respectively, with 4 bases between them. The CDR3 runs 12 residues. Germline values: CDR1 MGHRA, CDR2 YSYEKL. DNA for the CDR3: TGCGCCAGCAGCCACTCGCAAGAGACCCAGTACTTC. Translated, it gives CASSHSQETQYF.

The chain recombines TRBV7-9 with TRBJ2-2; D is ambiguous. In germline, CDR1 is SEHNR, CDR2 FQNEAQ (reference sequence). The CDR3 has 12 residues. The V end lost 5 bases, the J end lost 3 bases, and 4 bases lay between the germline ends. The CDR3 nucleotides read TGTGCCAGCAGCCTGGACACCGGGGAGCTGTTTTTT. It yields the protein CASSLDTGELFF.

This clonotype was observed many times. The CDR3 sequence: CASSAERGAGDEQFF. DNA for the CDR3: TGTGCCAGCAGTGCTGAGCGGGGGGCAGGAGATGAGCAGTTCTTC. The rearrangement uses TRBV2 and TRBJ2-1; 9 nucleotides align to TRBD2. The trim removed 4 bases at V and 8 bases at J, leaving 9 bases unmatched. There are 15 residues in the CDR3. Germline V gives CDR1 SNHLY, CDR2 FYNNEI.

This clonotype was detected only a few times. The gene calls are TRBV18 and TRBJ2-3, with a weak D call TRBD2 (5 bases). The V gene lost 2 bases and the J gene lost 0 bases, with 9 bases spanning the gap. Germline lookup yields CDR1 KGHSH and CDR2 LQKENI. The CDR3 sequence is 15 residues long. CDR3 sequence reads: CASSPDYLSTDTQYF. CDR3 sequence (DNA): TGTGCCAGCTCACCAGACTACCTAAGCACAGATACGCAGTATTTT.

The table lists this clonotype with a few counts. An end of the junction does not agree with germline; a read error may underlie this. This chain joins TRBV6-6 and TRBJ1-4; TRBD1 matches 7 bases. Germline V gene data show CDR1 as MNHNY and CDR2 as SVGAGI (reference sequence). CDR3 length: 15 residues. The CDR3 loop reads CASSYSGGTVGEWVF. In DNA, the CDR3 is TGTGCCAGCAGTTACTCAGGCGGGACAGTGGGAGAGTGGGTTTTT.

The chain has TRBV27 and TRBJ1-1; D is uncertain. Germline V CDR1 and CDR2: MNHEY, SMNVEV (reference sequence). Trimming removed 4 bases at V and 3 bases at J, with 12 bases between. The CDR3 extends over 14 amino acids. This CDR3 is CASSSPGRYTEAFF. CDR3 bases: TGTGCCAGCAGTTCCCCAGGCCGGTACACTGAAGCTTTCTTT.

The gene calls are TRBV4-3 and TRBJ2-7; possibly TRBD2 for D (6 bases). The V and J ends lost 1 base and 0 bases respectively, with 19 bases between them. This CDR3 comprises 18 residues. Germline values: CDR1 LGHNA, CDR2 YSLEER. This CDR3 is CASSQGLSSEPSSYEQYF. For the CDR3, the DNA is TGCGCCAGCAGCCAAGGTCTTTCTAGCGAGCCTTCCTCCTACGAGCAGTACTTC.

This clonotype showed up just once. This chain uses TRBV6-2 or TRBV6-3 with TRBJ1-1; a possible D gene is TRBD1 (5 bases). CDR3 size: 13 residues. Germline CDR1 is MNHEY and CDR2 is SVGEGT. V was trimmed by 7 bases and J by 1 base, leaving 10 bases between them. As DNA, the CDR3 is TGTGCCAGCACCATGGGGGAGAACACTGAAGCTTTCTTT. Protein product: CASTMGENTEAFF.

The genes are TRBV3-1 and TRBJ1-1; 8 bases line up with TRBD1. Germline trimming cut 3 bases from V and 10 bases from J; bases unmatched to any gene: 4. This CDR3 is 12 amino acids long. Germline CDR1 is LGHDT and CDR2 is YNNKEL (reference sequence). CDR3 sequence: CASSQIDRGAFF. CDR3 DNA sequence: TGTGCCAGCAGCCAGATCGACAGGGGAGCTTTCTTT.

At least ten counts were recorded for this clonotype. The CDR3, as DNA: TGTGCCAGCAGCTTATCCCGGGGACTAGCGGGGGGAGGTACCGGGGAGCTGTTTTTT. Amino acid sequence: CASSLSRGLAGGGTGELFF. This chain uses TRBV7-2 with TRBJ2-2, with 15 nucleotides matching TRBD2. The J segment lost 5 bases and the V segment lost 2 bases, leaving 9 bases of the junction unmatched. Germline V lookup: CDR1 SGHTA, CDR2 FQGNSA. The CDR3 covers 19 residues.

This clonotype was seen once. A read error is possible here, since a much larger clone lies one base away. No conserved phenylalanine or tryptophan is present at the end of the CDR3, so a read error is the likely explanation. This chain's CDR3 is CASSLSDRTGGYTY. In DNA form, the CDR3 reads TGTGCCAGCAGTTTGTCTGATAGGACGGGTGGCTACACCTAC. The rearrangement joins TRBV12-3 or TRBV12-4 to TRBJ1-2, with D uncertain. The CDR3 is 14 amino acids. V gave up 3 bases and J gave up 7 bases, with 15 bases separating them.

The chain employs TRBV2 and TRBJ2-1; 8 positions match TRBD1. The CDR3 consists of 13 residues. Germline lookup yields CDR1 SNHLY and CDR2 FYNNEI. V lost 11 bases to trimming and J lost 9 bases; unmatched junction nucleotides: 12. The CDR3: CACAGTGRGEQFF. The CDR3, as DNA: TGTGCCTGCGCCGGGACAGGAAGGGGTGAGCAGTTCTTC.